A selection of T cell receptor beta chains follows, all from one sample in a study of blood T cell repertoires in COVID-19. Only in-frame clones appear in the TCRdb table, and some are missing; sequencing was by immunoSEQ multiplex PCR. The sample has around 120,000 clones, approximately 87% seen once. The sample taken for sequencing was peripheral blood. These receptors all stem from a woman aged 70 to 79 with acute or convalescent COVID-19. CDR3s include the opening cysteine and the closing phenylalanine or tryptophan. Each record gives: CDR3 DNA, CDR3 protein, D gene, V gene, J gene, clone size. D genes are given only for firm matches. The size entry is marked missing in some rows and otherwise reads once, few, many or a size class.

CDR3 DNA: TGCGCCAGCAGTGACCCCCCCGGCTACGAGCAGTACTTC; CDR3 protein: CASSDPPGYEQYF; D gene: .; V gene: TRBV10-1; J gene: TRBJ2-7; clone size: few
CDR3 DNA: TGTGCCTGGAGTGAGCTTGGGGGCGGCACTGAAGCTTTCTTT; CDR3 protein: CAWSELGGGTEAFF; D gene: .; V gene: TRBV30; J gene: TRBJ1-1; clone size: .
CDR3 DNA: TGTGCCAGCAGTCGCGGGGGGGCAGGCACCGGGGAGCTGTTTTTT; CDR3 protein: CASSRGGAGTGELFF; D gene: TRBD2; V gene: TRBV6-5; J gene: TRBJ2-2; clone size: .
CDR3 DNA: TGCGCCAGCAGCCCACCCGGGAACCTGAACACTGAAGCTTTCTTT; CDR3 protein: CASSPPGNLNTEAFF; D gene: .; V gene: TRBV4-1; J gene: TRBJ1-1; clone size: .
CDR3 DNA: TGTGCCAGCAGCGGGGACAGGGGTCTACCAACTAATGAAAAACTGTTTTTT; CDR3 protein: CASSGDRGLPTNEKLFF; D gene: TRBD1; V gene: TRBV27; J gene: TRBJ1-4; clone size: .
CDR3 DNA: TGTGCCAGCAGCCCTCAGGGGACCTACGAGCAGTACTTC; CDR3 protein: CASSPQGTYEQYF; D gene: .; V gene: TRBV5-8; J gene: TRBJ2-7; clone size: once
CDR3 DNA: TGTGCCAGCAGCGAGACAGGGTCTCGCACTGAAGCTTTCTTT; CDR3 protein: CASSETGSRTEAFF; D gene: TRBD1; V gene: TRBV2; J gene: TRBJ1-1; clone size: .
CDR3 DNA: TGTGCCAGCAGTGTTAGGCTAGCAGCTTACAATGAGCAGTTCTTC; CDR3 protein: CASSVRLAAYNEQFF; D gene: .; V gene: TRBV2; J gene: TRBJ2-1; clone size: few
CDR3 DNA: TGTGCCAGTACCCCTAGCGGGGCGCCTAGCACAGATACGCAGTATTTT; CDR3 protein: CASTPSGAPSTDTQYF; D gene: TRBD2; V gene: TRBV19; J gene: TRBJ2-3; clone size: .
CDR3 DNA: TGTGCCAGTAGTATAGGAGGAAATGTTGCCGGGGAGCTGTTTTTT; CDR3 protein: CASSIGGNVAGELFF; D gene: .; V gene: TRBV19; J gene: TRBJ2-2; clone size: once
CDR3 DNA: TGTGCCAGCAGCTTGTATAGGGGGAGCAATCAGCCCCAGCATTTT; CDR3 protein: CASSLYRGSNQPQHF; D gene: .; V gene: TRBV5-5; J gene: TRBJ1-5; clone size: once
CDR3 DNA: TGCAGCGTCTGCAGGGTCCGGAGCAATCAGCCCCAGCATTTT; CDR3 protein: CSVCRVRSNQPQHF; D gene: .; V gene: TRBV29-1; J gene: TRBJ1-5; clone size: .
CDR3 DNA: TGCGCCAGCAGCCCGGGGTGGGGCTACGAGCAGTACTTC; CDR3 protein: CASSPGWGYEQYF; D gene: .; V gene: TRBV5-1; J gene: TRBJ2-7; clone size: .
CDR3 DNA: TGCGCCAGCAGCCACCAGGGAAGCGAGCAGTACTTC; CDR3 protein: CASSHQGSEQYF; D gene: .; V gene: TRBV4-1; J gene: TRBJ2-7; clone size: .
CDR3 DNA: TGTGCCAGCAGGGGGTTCGGACAGGGGGCATACGAGCAGTACTTC; CDR3 protein: CASRGFGQGAYEQYF; D gene: TRBD1; V gene: TRBV6-5; J gene: TRBJ2-7; clone size: .
CDR3 DNA: TGTGCCATCCGCCCAGGTCAGGGGAGGGGGTCTTTACTCTTC; CDR3 protein: CAIRPGQGRGSLLF; D gene: .; V gene: TRBV10-3; J gene: TRBJ1-2; clone size: .
CDR3 DNA: TGTGCCAGCAGAGGGACTAGCGGGGGCGGGGGAGATACGCAGTATTTT; CDR3 protein: CASRGTSGGGGDTQYF; D gene: TRBD2; V gene: TRBV25-1; J gene: TRBJ2-3; clone size: .
CDR3 DNA: TGTGCCAGCAGCTTCGGCAATGAGCAGTTCTTC; CDR3 protein: CASSFGNEQFF; D gene: .; V gene: TRBV7-3; J gene: TRBJ2-1; clone size: .
CDR3 DNA: TGTGCCAGTATCCCGGGGACTAGCGGGAGCACAGATACGCAGTATTTT; CDR3 protein: CASIPGTSGSTDTQYF; D gene: TRBD2; V gene: TRBV19; J gene: TRBJ2-3; clone size: .
CDR3 DNA: TGTGCCAGTAGTCCTCTCGACAGAGTCTATGGCTACACCTTC; CDR3 protein: CASSPLDRVYGYTF; D gene: .; V gene: TRBV19; J gene: TRBJ1-2; clone size: few
CDR3 DNA: TGTGCCAGCAGCTATCAACAGGGGGCGAGCTACACCTTC; CDR3 protein: CASSYQQGASYTF; D gene: TRBD1; V gene: TRBV7-8; J gene: TRBJ1-2; clone size: .
CDR3 DNA: TGCGCCAGCAGCCGAGACGGGACAGGGCGAGGAAACACCATATATTTT; CDR3 protein: CASSRDGTGRGNTIYF; D gene: TRBD1; V gene: TRBV4-1; J gene: TRBJ1-3; clone size: .
CDR3 DNA: TGTGCCAGCAGCTTCGTGACAGGGCTGTCCTACGAGCAGTACTTC; CDR3 protein: CASSFVTGLSYEQYF; D gene: TRBD1; V gene: TRBV7-9; J gene: TRBJ2-7; clone size: .
CDR3 DNA: TGCGCCAGCGGCCCCATCCGCGGGACTAGCCTCTACAATGAGCAGTTCTTC; CDR3 protein: CASGPIRGTSLYNEQFF; D gene: TRBD2; V gene: TRBV5-1; J gene: TRBJ2-1; clone size: .
CDR3 DNA: TGTGCCAGTACTCCGTCTATCTCACCCCTCCACTTT; CDR3 protein: CASTPSISPLHF; D gene: .; V gene: TRBV28; J gene: TRBJ1-6; clone size: few
CDR3 DNA: TGTGCCAGCAGCCAAGCCCCCCTACTAGCGGGGGGCCTAAAGCAGTACTTC; CDR3 protein: CASSQAPLLAGGLKQYF; D gene: TRBD2; V gene: TRBV3-1/TRBV3-2; J gene: TRBJ2-7; clone size: .
CDR3 DNA: TGCAGTGTAGAAGGAGACTATGGCTACACCTTC; CDR3 protein: CSVEGDYGYTF; D gene: .; V gene: TRBV20-1; J gene: TRBJ1-2; clone size: once
CDR3 DNA: TGTGCCAGCATGCCCCTAGCGGGGGGCTACGAGCAGTACTTC; CDR3 protein: CASMPLAGGYEQYF; D gene: TRBD2; V gene: TRBV2; J gene: TRBJ2-7; clone size: .
CDR3 DNA: TGTGCCAGCGAATGGACAGGTGGCGGCTACACCTTC; CDR3 protein: CASEWTGGGYTF; D gene: TRBD1; V gene: TRBV25-1; J gene: TRBJ1-2; clone size: .
CDR3 DNA: TGTGCCAGCTCACCGTCTAGCCAAGAGACCCAGTACTTC; CDR3 protein: CASSPSSQETQYF; D gene: .; V gene: TRBV18; J gene: TRBJ2-5; clone size: once
CDR3 DNA: TGTGCCAGCAGCCAAACAGGGTATGAAGATACGCAGTATTTT; CDR3 protein: CASSQTGYEDTQYF; D gene: .; V gene: TRBV14; J gene: TRBJ2-3; clone size: .
CDR3 DNA: TGCGCCAGCAGCCTTGGACAGGGGGATGTTCAGCCCCAGCATTTT; CDR3 protein: CASSLGQGDVQPQHF; D gene: TRBD1; V gene: TRBV5-1; J gene: TRBJ1-5; clone size: .
CDR3 DNA: TGTGCCAGCAGCACACAGGGGGCGGACACTGAAGCTTTCTTT; CDR3 protein: CASSTQGADTEAFF; D gene: TRBD1; V gene: TRBV2; J gene: TRBJ1-1; clone size: once
CDR3 DNA: TGTGCCAGCTCACCTAAGCCGAACACTGAAGCTTTCTTT; CDR3 protein: CASSPKPNTEAFF; D gene: .; V gene: TRBV18; J gene: TRBJ1-1; clone size: .
CDR3 DNA: TGTGCCAGCAGTTTGGCAGGGATCTACGAGCAGTACTTC; CDR3 protein: CASSLAGIYEQYF; D gene: .; V gene: TRBV12-3/TRBV12-4; J gene: TRBJ2-7; clone size: .
CDR3 DNA: TGCGCCAGCGCCTACGGGGGGGGCCCCACCGGGGAGCTGTTTTTT; CDR3 protein: CASAYGGGPTGELFF; D gene: TRBD2; V gene: TRBV5-1; J gene: TRBJ2-2; clone size: .
CDR3 DNA: TGTGCCAGCAGCTTGGGGCTTACGAAAGAGACCCAGTACTTC; CDR3 protein: CASSLGLTKETQYF; D gene: .; V gene: TRBV5-8; J gene: TRBJ2-5; clone size: few
CDR3 DNA: TGTGCCAGCAGCTTCCACGGTGAGGCGACCGGGAATGAGCAGTTCTTC; CDR3 protein: CASSFHGEATGNEQFF; D gene: .; V gene: TRBV9; J gene: TRBJ2-1; clone size: .
CDR3 DNA: TGTGCCACCAGAAGCGAGGGGAACACTGAAGCTTTCTTT; CDR3 protein: CATRSEGNTEAFF; D gene: .; V gene: TRBV24-1; J gene: TRBJ1-1; clone size: .
CDR3 DNA: TGCGCCAGCAGCCAAGATCAGGGATCGACTAGCGGACAAGAGACCCAGTACTTC; CDR3 protein: CASSQDQGSTSGQETQYF; D gene: TRBD2; V gene: TRBV4-1; J gene: TRBJ2-5; clone size: .
CDR3 DNA: TGTGCCAGCAGTGAATGGGGGCGCATCACTGAAGCTTTCTTT; CDR3 protein: CASSEWGRITEAFF; D gene: .; V gene: TRBV6-4; J gene: TRBJ1-1; clone size: .